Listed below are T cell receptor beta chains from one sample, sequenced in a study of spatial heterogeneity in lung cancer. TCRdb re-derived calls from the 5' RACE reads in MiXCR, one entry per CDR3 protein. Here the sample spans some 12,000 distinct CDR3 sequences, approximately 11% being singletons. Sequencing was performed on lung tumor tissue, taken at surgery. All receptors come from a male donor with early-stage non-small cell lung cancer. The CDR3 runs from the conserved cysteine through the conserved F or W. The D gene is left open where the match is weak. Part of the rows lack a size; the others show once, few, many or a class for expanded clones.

CASSSDRGPYEQYF	TGCGCCAGCAGCTCGGACAGGGGCCCCTACGAGCAGTACTTC	many	TRBD1	TRBV5-1	TRBJ2-7
CSALERGTDETQYF	TGCAGTGCTCTAGAGAGGGGTACAGATGAGACCCAGTACTTC	few	-	TRBV20-1	TRBJ2-5
CASSSDRANQPQHF	TGTGCCAGCAGCTCCGACAGGGCCAATCAGCCCCAGCATTTT	many	TRBD1	TRBV7-9	TRBJ1-5
CSARTGVYGEQFF	TGCAGTGCGCGGACAGGGGTCTACGGTGAGCAGTTCTTC	many	TRBD1	TRBV20-1	TRBJ2-1
CASVNRGPERYNEQFF	TGTGCCAGCGTGAACAGGGGACCCGAGAGATACAATGAGCAGTTCTTC	many	TRBD1	TRBV28	TRBJ2-1
CASSGGGQGPTGELFF	TGTGCCAGCAGCGGAGGGGGACAGGGACCTACCGGGGAGCTGTTTTTT	-	TRBD1	TRBV9	TRBJ2-2
CASSLAPGQETQYF	TGCGCCAGCAGCTTGGCGCCAGGGCAAGAGACCCAGTACTTC	few	-	TRBV5-1	TRBJ2-5
CASRGVVDQPQHF	TGTGCCAGCAGGGGGGTAGTAGATCAGCCCCAGCATTTT	many	-	TRBV6-1	TRBJ1-5
CSARAKQGRADTQYF	TGCAGTGCTAGAGCCAAACAGGGTCGGGCAGATACGCAGTATTTT	-	-	TRBV20-1	TRBJ2-3
CASSPTWGRLTYEQYF	TGTGCCAGCAGCCCCACATGGGGCAGACTCACCTACGAGCAGTACTTC	-	-	TRBV14	TRBJ2-7
CASSLGGGGENEQFF	TGTGCCAGCAGCTTGGGAGGGGGTGGTGAAAATGAGCAGTTCTTC	-	-	TRBV5-4	TRBJ2-1
CASSFTQETQYF	TGCGCCAGCAGCTTTACCCAAGAGACCCAGTACTTC	few	-	TRBV5-1	TRBJ2-5
CASSLRTGSEQFF	TGTGCCAGCAGCTTAAGGACAGGGAGTGAGCAGTTCTTC	few	TRBD1	TRBV13	TRBJ2-1
CASRGDNEQFF	TGCGCCAGCAGAGGAGACAATGAGCAGTTCTTC	many	-	TRBV10-1	TRBJ2-1
CASSQEGRRGYMETQYF	TGCGCCAGCAGCCAAGAAGGGAGGAGGGGTTATATGGAGACCCAGTACTTC	many	-	TRBV4-3	TRBJ2-5
CASKQGGEDTQYF	TGTGCCAGCAAACAGGGGGGAGAAGATACGCAGTATTTT	few	TRBD1	TRBV6-2/TRBV6-3	TRBJ2-3
CSALTGSSNQPQHF	TGCAGTGCCCTCACAGGGAGTAGCAATCAGCCCCAGCATTTT	many	-	TRBV20-1	TRBJ1-5
CASSLGWGTIYF	TGTGCCAGCAGCTTAGGCTGGGGCACCATATATTTT	-	-	TRBV7-8	TRBJ1-3
CASRPGGPSYGYTF	TGTGCCAGCAGACCCGGAGGACCCTCTTATGGCTACACCTTC	few	-	TRBV28	TRBJ1-2
CSARGPRVGTDTQYF	TGCAGTGCTAGAGGGCCTCGCGTGGGCACAGATACGCAGTATTTT	-	-	TRBV20-1	TRBJ2-3
CSVTPLDTGYYGYTF	TGCAGCGTAACACCTCTCGATACCGGGTACTATGGCTACACCTTC	-	-	TRBV29-1	TRBJ1-2
CASSQDGTGGNTIYF	TGTGCCAGCAGCCAAGATGGGACAGGGGGAAACACCATATATTTT	many	TRBD1	TRBV3-1	TRBJ1-3
CSALSSSQGISDTQYF	TGCAGCGCTCTTTCCTCGAGTCAAGGAATATCGGATACGCAGTATTTT	many	-	TRBV29-1	TRBJ2-3
CASSQEGSGDTEAFF	TGTGCCAGCAGCCAAGAGGGTTCAGGGGACACTGAAGCTTTCTTT	-	-	TRBV4-2	TRBJ1-1
CASSSTGTGIYNEQFF	TGTGCCAGCAGCAGCACCGGGACAGGGATCTACAATGAGCAGTTCTTC	few	TRBD1	TRBV6-5	TRBJ2-1
CASSLGTWRYF	TGTGCCAGCAGCCTCGGGACCTGGAGGTATTTT	medium-sized	-	TRBV7-2	TRBJ2-3